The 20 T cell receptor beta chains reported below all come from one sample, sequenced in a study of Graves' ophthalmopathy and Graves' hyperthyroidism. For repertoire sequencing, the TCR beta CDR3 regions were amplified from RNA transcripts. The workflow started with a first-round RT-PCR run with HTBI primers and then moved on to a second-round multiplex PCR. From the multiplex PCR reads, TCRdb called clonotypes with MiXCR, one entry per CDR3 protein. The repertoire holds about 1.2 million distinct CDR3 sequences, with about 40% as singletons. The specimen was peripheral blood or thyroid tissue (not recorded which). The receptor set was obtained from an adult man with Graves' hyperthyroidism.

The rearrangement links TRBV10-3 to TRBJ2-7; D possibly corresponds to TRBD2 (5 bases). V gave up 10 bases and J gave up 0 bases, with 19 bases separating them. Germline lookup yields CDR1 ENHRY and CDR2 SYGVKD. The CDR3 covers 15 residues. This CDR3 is CASSYLGGRSYEQYF. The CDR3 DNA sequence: TGTGCCAGCAGCTATCTCGGCGGGCGCTCCTACGAGCAGTACTTC.

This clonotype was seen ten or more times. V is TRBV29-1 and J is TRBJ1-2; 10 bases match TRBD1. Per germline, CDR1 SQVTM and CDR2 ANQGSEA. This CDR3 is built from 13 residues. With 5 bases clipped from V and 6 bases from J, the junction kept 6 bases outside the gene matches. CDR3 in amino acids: CSVWDRGSHGYTF. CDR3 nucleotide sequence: TGCAGCGTTTGGGACAGGGGATCCCATGGCTACACCTTC.

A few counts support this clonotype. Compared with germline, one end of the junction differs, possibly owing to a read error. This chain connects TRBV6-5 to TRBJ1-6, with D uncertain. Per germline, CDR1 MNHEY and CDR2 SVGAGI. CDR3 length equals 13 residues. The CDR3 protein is CASRDVGNSPLHF. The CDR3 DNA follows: TGTGCCAGCAGGGACGTCGGTAATTCGCCCCTCCACTTT.

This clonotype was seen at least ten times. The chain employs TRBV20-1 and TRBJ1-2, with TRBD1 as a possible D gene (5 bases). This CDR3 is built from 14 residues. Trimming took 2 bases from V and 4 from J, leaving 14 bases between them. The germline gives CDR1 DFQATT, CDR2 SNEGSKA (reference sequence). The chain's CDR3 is CSARKTRVAYGYTF. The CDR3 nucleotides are TGCAGTGCTAGAAAAACCAGGGTCGCCTATGGCTACACCTTC.

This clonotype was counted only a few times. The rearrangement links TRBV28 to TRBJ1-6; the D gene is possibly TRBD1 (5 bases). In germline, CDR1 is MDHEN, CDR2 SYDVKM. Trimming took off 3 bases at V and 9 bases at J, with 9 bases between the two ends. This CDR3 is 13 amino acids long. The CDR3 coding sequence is TGTGCCAGCAGTTTGTACGACAGTTCACCCCTCCACTTT. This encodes CASSLYDSSPLHF. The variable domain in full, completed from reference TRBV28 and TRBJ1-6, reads DVKVTQSSRYLVKRTGEKVFLECVQDMDHENMFWYRQDPGLGLRLIYFSYDVKMKEKGDIPEGYSVSREKKERFSLILESASTNQTSMYLCASSLYDSSPLHFGNGTRLTVT.

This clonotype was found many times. The CDR3 DNA reads TGTGCCATCATGGGAGGGACAGGCCACACTGAAGCTTTCTTT. Encoded protein: CAIMGGTGHTEAFF. V and J are TRBV10-3 and TRBJ1-1, with 8 bases identical to TRBD1. V lost 7 bases, J lost 3 bases, and 7 bases stayed unmatched. The CDR3 is 14 residues long. In germline, CDR1 is ENHRY, CDR2 SYGVKD.

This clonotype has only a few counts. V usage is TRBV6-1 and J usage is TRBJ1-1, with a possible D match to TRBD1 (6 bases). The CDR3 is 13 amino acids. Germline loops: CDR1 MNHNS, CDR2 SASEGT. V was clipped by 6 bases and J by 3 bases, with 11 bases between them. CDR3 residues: CASSQGKHTEAFF. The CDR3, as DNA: TGTGCCAGCAGCCAGGGGAAACACACTGAAGCTTTCTTT.

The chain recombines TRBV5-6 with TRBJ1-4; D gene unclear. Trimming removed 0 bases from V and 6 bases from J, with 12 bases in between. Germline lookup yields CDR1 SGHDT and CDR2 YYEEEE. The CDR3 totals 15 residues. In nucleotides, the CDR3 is TGTGCCAGCAGCTTGGTTGGCAGCACGTATGAAAAACTGTTTTTT. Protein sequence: CASSLVGSTYEKLFF.

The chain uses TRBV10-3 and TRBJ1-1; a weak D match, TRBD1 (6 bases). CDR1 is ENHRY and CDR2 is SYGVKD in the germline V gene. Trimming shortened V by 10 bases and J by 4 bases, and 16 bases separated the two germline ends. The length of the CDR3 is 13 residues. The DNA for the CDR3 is TGTGCCACCACAGAGGGGGAAGGCACTGAAGCTTTCTTT. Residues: CATTEGEGTEAFF.

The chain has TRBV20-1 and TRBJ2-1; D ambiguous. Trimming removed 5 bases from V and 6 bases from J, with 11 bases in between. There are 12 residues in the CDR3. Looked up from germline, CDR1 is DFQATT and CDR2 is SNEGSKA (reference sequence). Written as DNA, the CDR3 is TGCAGTGCTGAGGTCAGGCTCAATGAGCAGTTCTTC. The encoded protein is CSAEVRLNEQFF.

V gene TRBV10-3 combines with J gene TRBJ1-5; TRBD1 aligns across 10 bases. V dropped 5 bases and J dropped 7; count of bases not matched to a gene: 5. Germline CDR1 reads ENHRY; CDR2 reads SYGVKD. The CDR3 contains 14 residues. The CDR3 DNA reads TGTGCCATCAGTCGACAGGGGGCTAACCAGCCCCAGCATTTT. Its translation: CAISRQGANQPQHF.

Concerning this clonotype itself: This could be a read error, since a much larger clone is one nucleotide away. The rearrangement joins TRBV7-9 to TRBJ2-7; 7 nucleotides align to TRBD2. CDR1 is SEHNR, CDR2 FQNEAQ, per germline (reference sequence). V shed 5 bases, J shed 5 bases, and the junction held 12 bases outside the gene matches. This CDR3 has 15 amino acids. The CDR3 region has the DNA TGTGCCAGCAGCCCACCGGGACTATCGAACGACGAGCAGTACTTC. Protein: CASSPPGLSNDEQYF. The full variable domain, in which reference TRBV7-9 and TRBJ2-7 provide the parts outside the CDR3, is DTGVSQNPRHKITKRGQNVTFRCDPISEHNRLYWYRQTLGQGPEFLTYFQNEAQLEKSRLLSDRFSAERPKGSFSTLEIQRTEQGDSAMYLCASSPPGLSNDEQYFGPGTRLTVT.

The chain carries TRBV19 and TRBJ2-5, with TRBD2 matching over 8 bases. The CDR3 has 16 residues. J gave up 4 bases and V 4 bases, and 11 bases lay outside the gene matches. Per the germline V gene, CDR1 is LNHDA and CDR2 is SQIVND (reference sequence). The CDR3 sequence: CASSKSGTRITETQYF. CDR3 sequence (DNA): TGTGCCAGTAGTAAATCCGGGACTAGGATAACAGAGACCCAGTACTTC.

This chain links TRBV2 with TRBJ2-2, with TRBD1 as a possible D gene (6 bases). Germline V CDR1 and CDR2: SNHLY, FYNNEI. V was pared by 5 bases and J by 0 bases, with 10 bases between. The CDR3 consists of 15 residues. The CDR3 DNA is TGTGCCAGCAGTCGACAGGTCGCGAACACCGGGGAGCTGTTTTTT. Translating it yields CASSRQVANTGELFF.

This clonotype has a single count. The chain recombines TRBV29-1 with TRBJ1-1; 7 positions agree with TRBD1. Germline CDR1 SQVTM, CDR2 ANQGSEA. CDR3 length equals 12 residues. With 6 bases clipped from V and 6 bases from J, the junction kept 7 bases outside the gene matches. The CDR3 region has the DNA TGCAGCGTCCAGGGGGGTAGGGCTGAAGCTTTCTTT. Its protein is CSVQGGRAEAFF.

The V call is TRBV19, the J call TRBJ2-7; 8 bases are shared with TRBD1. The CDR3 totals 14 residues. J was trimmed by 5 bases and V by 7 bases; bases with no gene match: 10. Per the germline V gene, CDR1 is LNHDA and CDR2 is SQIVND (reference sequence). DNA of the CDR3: TGTGCCAGTACCTCGCCGGGACAGGTCCACGAGCAGTACTTC. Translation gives CASTSPGQVHEQYF.

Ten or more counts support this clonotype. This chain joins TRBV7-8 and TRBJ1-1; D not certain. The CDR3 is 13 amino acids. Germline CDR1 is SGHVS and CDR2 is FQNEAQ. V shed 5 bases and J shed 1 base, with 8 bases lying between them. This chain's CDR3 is CASSPYKNTEAFF. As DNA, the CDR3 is TGTGCCAGCAGCCCCTACAAGAACACTGAAGCTTTCTTT.

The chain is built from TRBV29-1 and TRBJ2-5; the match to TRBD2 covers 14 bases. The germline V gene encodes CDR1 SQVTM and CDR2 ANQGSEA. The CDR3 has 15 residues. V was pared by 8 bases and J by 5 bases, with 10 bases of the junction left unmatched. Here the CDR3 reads CSSQGLAGGWETQYF. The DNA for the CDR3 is TGCAGCAGCCAAGGACTAGCGGGAGGCTGGGAGACCCAGTACTTC. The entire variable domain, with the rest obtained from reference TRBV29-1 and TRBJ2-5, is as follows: SAVISQKPSRDICQRGTSLTIQCQVDSQVTMMFWYRQQPGQSLTLIATANQGSEATYESGFVIDKFPISRPNLTFSTLTVSNMSPEDSSIYLCSSQGLAGGWETQYFGPGTRLLVL.

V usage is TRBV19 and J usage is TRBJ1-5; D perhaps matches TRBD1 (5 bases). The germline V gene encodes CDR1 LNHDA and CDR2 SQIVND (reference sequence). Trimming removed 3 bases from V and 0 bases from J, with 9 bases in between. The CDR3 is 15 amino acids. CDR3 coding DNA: TGTGCCAGTAGTATTGACAGAAATAGCAATCAGCCCCAGCATTTT. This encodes CASSIDRNSNQPQHF. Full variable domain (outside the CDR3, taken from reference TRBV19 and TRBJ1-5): DGGITQSPKYLFRKEGQNVTLSCEQNLNHDAMYWYRQDPGQGLRLIYYSQIVNDFQKGDIAEGYSVSREKKESFPLTVTSAQKNPTAFYLCASSIDRNSNQPQHFGDGTRLSIL.

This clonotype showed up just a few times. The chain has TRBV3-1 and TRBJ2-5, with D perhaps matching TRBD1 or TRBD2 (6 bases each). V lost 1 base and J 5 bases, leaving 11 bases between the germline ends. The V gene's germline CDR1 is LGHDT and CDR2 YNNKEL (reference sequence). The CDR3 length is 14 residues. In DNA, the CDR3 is TGTGCCAGCAGCCAAGTACGGGGGCGGGAGACCCAGTACTTC. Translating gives CASSQVRGRETQYF.